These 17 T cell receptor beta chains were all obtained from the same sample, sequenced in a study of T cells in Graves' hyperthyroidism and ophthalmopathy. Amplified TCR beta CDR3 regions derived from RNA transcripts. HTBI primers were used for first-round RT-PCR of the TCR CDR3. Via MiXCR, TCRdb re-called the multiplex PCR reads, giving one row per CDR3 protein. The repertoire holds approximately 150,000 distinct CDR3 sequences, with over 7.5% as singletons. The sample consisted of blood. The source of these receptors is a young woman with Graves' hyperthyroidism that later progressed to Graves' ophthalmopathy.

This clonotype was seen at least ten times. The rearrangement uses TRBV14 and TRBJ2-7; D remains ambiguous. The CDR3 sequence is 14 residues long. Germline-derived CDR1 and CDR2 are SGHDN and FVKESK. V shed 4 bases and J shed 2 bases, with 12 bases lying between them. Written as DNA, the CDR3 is TGTGCCAGCAGCCCTCCGTACGTTACCTACGAGCAGTACTTC. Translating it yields CASSPPYVTYEQYF.

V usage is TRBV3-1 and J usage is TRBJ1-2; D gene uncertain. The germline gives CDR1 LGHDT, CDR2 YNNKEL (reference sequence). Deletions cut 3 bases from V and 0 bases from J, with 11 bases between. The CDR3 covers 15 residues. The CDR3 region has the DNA TGTGCCAGCAGCCAGGGTGTAAACTCTAACTATGGCTACACCTTC. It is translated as CASSQGVNSNYGYTF.

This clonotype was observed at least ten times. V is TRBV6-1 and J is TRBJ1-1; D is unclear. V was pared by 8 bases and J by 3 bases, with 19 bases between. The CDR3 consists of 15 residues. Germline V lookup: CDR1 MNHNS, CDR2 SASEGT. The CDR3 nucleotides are TGTGCCAGCGGCAGACACGGCCAGTCGGACACTGAAGCTTTCTTT. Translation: CASGRHGQSDTEAFF.

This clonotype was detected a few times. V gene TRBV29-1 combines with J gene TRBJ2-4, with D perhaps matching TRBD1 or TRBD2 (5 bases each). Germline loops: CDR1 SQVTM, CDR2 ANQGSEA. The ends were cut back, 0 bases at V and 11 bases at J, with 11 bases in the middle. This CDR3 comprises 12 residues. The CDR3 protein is CSVEEVGTFQYF. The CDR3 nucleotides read TGCAGCGTTGAAGAGGTTGGGACCTTTCAGTACTTC.

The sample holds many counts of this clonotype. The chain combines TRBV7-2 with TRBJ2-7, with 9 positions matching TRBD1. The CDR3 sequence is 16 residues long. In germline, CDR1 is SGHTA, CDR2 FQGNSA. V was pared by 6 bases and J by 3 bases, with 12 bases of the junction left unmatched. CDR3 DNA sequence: TGTGCCAGCAGTCAAACTCCCCGGACAGGGGACTACGAGCAGTACTTC. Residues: CASSQTPRTGDYEQYF.

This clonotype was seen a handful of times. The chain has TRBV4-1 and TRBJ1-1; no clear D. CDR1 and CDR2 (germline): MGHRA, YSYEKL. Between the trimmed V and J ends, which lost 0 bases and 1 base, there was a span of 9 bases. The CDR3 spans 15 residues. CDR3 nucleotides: TGCGCCAGCAGCCAAGACGAGGGATGGAACACTGAAGCTTTCTTT. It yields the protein CASSQDEGWNTEAFF.

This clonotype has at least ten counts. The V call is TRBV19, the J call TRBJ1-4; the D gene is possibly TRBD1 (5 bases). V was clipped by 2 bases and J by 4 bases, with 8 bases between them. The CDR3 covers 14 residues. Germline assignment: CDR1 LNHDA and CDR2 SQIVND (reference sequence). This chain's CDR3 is CASSILGLNEKLFF. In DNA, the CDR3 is TGTGCCAGTAGTATACTGGGACTTAATGAAAAACTGTTTTTT.

The CDR3 DNA follows: TGTGCCAGCGGCGAGAGGGGAGGCGAGCAGTACTTC. Its translation: CASGERGGEQYF. This chain uses TRBV2 with TRBJ2-7; TRBD2 might be the D (6 bases). The CDR3 extends over 12 amino acids. V lost 8 bases, J lost 6 bases, and 14 bases lay in between. Germline loops: CDR1 SNHLY, CDR2 FYNNEI.

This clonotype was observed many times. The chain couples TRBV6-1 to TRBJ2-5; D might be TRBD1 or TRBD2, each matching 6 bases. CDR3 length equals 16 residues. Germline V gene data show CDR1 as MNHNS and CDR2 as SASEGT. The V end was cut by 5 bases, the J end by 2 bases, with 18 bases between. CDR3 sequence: CASSYSGAGYQETQYF. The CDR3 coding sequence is TGTGCCAGCAGTTATTCAGGGGCGGGGTATCAAGAGACCCAGTACTTC.

The CDR3 sequence: CASSFLAGGSYEQYF. DNA for the CDR3: TGTGCCAGCAGCTTCCTAGCGGGGGGGTCCTACGAGCAGTACTTC. The chain carries TRBV7-9 and TRBJ2-7, with 12 bases fitting TRBD2. Germline V CDR1 and CDR2: SEHNR, FQNEAQ (reference sequence). This CDR3 is built from 15 residues. Trimming cost V 3 bases and J 1 base; bases outside gene matches: 1.

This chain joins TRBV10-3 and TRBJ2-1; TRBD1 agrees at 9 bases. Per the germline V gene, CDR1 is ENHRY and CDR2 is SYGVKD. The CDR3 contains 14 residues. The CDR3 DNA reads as TGTGCAACTGGGGACAGGGTAGTTTCGGATGAGCAGTTCTTC. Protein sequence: CATGDRVVSDEQFF.

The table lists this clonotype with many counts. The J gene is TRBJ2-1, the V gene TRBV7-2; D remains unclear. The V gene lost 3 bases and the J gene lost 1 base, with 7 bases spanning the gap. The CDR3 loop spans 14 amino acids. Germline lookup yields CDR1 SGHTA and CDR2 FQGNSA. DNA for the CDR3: TGTGCCAGCAGCTTTACGCTATCCTACAATGAGCAGTTCTTC. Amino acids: CASSFTLSYNEQFF.

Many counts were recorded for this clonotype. CDR3 nucleotide sequence: TGTGCCAGCAGTAATCAGGGGGCGCGTACTGAAGCTTTCTTT. It translates to CASSNQGARTEAFF. This chain links TRBV2 with TRBJ1-1; 8 positions agree with TRBD1. The CDR3 covers 14 residues. The ends lost 5 bases at V and 5 bases at J; junction bases unmatched: 7. The V gene's germline CDR1 is SNHLY and CDR2 FYNNEI.

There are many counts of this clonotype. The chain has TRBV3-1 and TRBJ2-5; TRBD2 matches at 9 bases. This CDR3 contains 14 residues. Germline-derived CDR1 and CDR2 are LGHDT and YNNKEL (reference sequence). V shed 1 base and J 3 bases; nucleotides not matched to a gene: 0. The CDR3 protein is CASSQGLAEETQYF. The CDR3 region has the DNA TGTGCCAGCAGCCAAGGACTAGCGGAAGAGACCCAGTACTTC.

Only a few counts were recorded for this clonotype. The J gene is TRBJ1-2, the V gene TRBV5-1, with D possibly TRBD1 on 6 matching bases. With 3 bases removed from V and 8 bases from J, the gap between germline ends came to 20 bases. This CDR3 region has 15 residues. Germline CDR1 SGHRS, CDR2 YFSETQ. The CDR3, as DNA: TGCGCCAGCAGCTACCCTCGAGTGGGGGGCGAGGGCTACACCTTC. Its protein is CASSYPRVGGEGYTF.

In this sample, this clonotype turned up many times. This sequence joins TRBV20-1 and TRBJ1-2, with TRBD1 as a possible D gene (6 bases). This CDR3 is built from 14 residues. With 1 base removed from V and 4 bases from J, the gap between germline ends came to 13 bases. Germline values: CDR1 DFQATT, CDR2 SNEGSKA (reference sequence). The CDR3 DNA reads TGCAGTGCTAGAGCGTCCGACAGGAGCTATGGCTACACCTTC. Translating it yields CSARASDRSYGYTF.

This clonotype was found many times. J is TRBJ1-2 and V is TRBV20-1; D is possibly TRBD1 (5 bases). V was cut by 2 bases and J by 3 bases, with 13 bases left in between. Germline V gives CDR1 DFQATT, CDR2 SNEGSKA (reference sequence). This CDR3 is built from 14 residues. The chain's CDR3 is CSARLIGEDYGYTF. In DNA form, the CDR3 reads TGCAGTGCTAGACTCATAGGGGAAGACTATGGCTACACCTTC.